This is a list of T cell receptor beta chains from one sample in a study of patients and donors after allogeneic stem cell transplantation. TCRdb fed the RT-PCR reads into MiXCR, producing one record per CDR3 protein. This sample has about a million distinct CDR3 sequences; about 20% occur once, and the top ten carry 6%. The sample comprised blood, either unsorted or a sorted T cell fraction (not recorded which). The receptors here all came from a human donor who was either an allogeneic HSCT recipient or a stem cell or donor lymphocyte infusion donor (not recorded which). It is not recorded whose cells these are; they may come from a transplant donor. Each CDR3 is given with its conserved first and last residue. The D gene is left open where the match is weak. Clone size, where shown, is once, few, many, or a class for clones that have expanded.

clone size: few
D gene: TRBD2
J gene: TRBJ2-1
V gene: TRBV11-2
CDR3 DNA: TGTGCCAGCAGCTTAGATTTTCGCGGGAGGGCCTCGTCTTCCTACAATGAGCAGTTCTTC
CDR3 protein: CASSLDFRGRASSSYNEQFF

clone size: few
D gene: NA
J gene: TRBJ1-1
V gene: TRBV29-1
CDR3 DNA: TGCAGCGTTGAAACTAATACAGGGTCGGGAACTGAAGCTTTCTTT
CDR3 protein: CSVETNTGSGTEAFF

clone size: many
D gene: TRBD2
J gene: TRBJ2-7
V gene: TRBV12-3/TRBV12-4
CDR3 DNA: TGTGCCAGCAGTTTAGGTGGACTAGCGGGGGAGCAGTACTTC
CDR3 protein: CASSLGGLAGEQYF

clone size: NA
D gene: NA
J gene: TRBJ1-1
V gene: TRBV5-1
CDR3 DNA: TGCGCCAGCAGCCAGGGAGGAAGGGACACTGAAGCTTTCTTT
CDR3 protein: CASSQGGRDTEAFF

clone size: NA
D gene: TRBD2
J gene: TRBJ2-1
V gene: TRBV29-1
CDR3 DNA: TGCACCGGGCGGGGGGTCGACAGTGAGCAGTTCTTC
CDR3 protein: CTGRGVDSEQFF

clone size: few
D gene: TRBD1
J gene: TRBJ1-1
V gene: TRBV10-3
CDR3 DNA: TGTGCCACCATGGGACAGGGGGCTGTGAACACTGAAGCTTTCTTT
CDR3 protein: CATMGQGAVNTEAFF

clone size: NA
D gene: NA
J gene: TRBJ1-6
V gene: TRBV7-2
CDR3 DNA: TGTGCCAGCAGCCCGCGGACTCCTTATAATTCACCCCTCCACTTT
CDR3 protein: CASSPRTPYNSPLHF

clone size: many
D gene: NA
J gene: TRBJ1-1
V gene: TRBV12-3/TRBV12-4
CDR3 DNA: TGTGCCAGCAGTTTACGCCCCTTAGAAGCTTTCTTT
CDR3 protein: CASSLRPLEAFF

clone size: few
D gene: NA
J gene: TRBJ1-2
V gene: TRBV12-3/TRBV12-4
CDR3 DNA: TGTGCCAGCTGGGTCAGGGACCATGGCTACACCTTC
CDR3 protein: CASWVRDHGYTF

clone size: few
D gene: NA
J gene: TRBJ1-5
V gene: TRBV5-1
CDR3 DNA: TGCGCCAGCAGCTTGAGTTACGGCAATCAGCCCCAGCATTTT
CDR3 protein: CASSLSYGNQPQHF

clone size: few
D gene: TRBD2
J gene: TRBJ2-1
V gene: TRBV4-1
CDR3 DNA: TGCGCCAGCAGCCACCATGCCCTAGGCGGGAGGACCTACAATGAGCAGTTCTTC
CDR3 protein: CASSHHALGGRTYNEQFF

clone size: NA
D gene: NA
J gene: TRBJ2-5
V gene: TRBV15
CDR3 DNA: TGTGCCACCAGCAGAGTACTAAAGGGTCGGGAAGAGACCCAGTACTTC
CDR3 protein: CATSRVLKGREETQYF

clone size: few
D gene: TRBD2
J gene: TRBJ2-7
V gene: TRBV29-1
CDR3 DNA: TGCAGCGTCTCGACTAGCGGGGGATCCTACGAGCAGTACTTC
CDR3 protein: CSVSTSGGSYEQYF

clone size: NA
D gene: NA
J gene: TRBJ2-7
V gene: TRBV6-5
CDR3 DNA: TGTGCCAGCAGTTACGGAGACAGATCCTACGAGCAGTACTTC
CDR3 protein: CASSYGDRSYEQYF

clone size: few
D gene: TRBD1
J gene: TRBJ2-3
V gene: TRBV24-1
CDR3 DNA: TGTGCCACCAGTGATCGGGACAGGGGCGCAGATACGCAGTATTTT
CDR3 protein: CATSDRDRGADTQYF

clone size: many
D gene: TRBD1
J gene: TRBJ2-3
V gene: TRBV13
CDR3 DNA: TGTGCCAGCAGCTCGACAGGGGGCTCGGCAGATACGCAGTATTTT
CDR3 protein: CASSSTGGSADTQYF